This T cell receptor (beta chain) is from a study of blood T cell repertoires in COVID-19. Study-level information: From the United States, Italy and Spain came samples of acute and convalescent COVID-19. The cDNA or gDNA used as material had been derived from T cells, B-cell-depleted T cells, or PBMCs.

V shed 10 bases and J shed 0 bases, with 7 bases lying between them. This CDR3 comprises 11 residues. CDR1 MNHEY and CDR2 SVGAGI come from the germline V gene. In the original analysis: Nucleated cell counts were estimated from reference gene primer amplification. Profiling relied on immunoSEQ multiplex PCR, and the TCRdb table lists in-frame clones only, not all of them. V and J calls and clone size follow that table, whereas D and trimming were derived from the DNA. The repertoire holds roughly 290,000 clones, about 90% seen once, with over 2% in the top ten. Specimen: peripheral blood. This receptor was obtained from a woman aged 25 to 39 who had recovered from COVID-19. The chain links TRBV6-5 to TRBJ2-7, with no clear D. CDR3: CATISSYEQYF. The DNA of the CDR3 is TGTGCCACCATCAGCTCCTACGAGCAGTACTTC.